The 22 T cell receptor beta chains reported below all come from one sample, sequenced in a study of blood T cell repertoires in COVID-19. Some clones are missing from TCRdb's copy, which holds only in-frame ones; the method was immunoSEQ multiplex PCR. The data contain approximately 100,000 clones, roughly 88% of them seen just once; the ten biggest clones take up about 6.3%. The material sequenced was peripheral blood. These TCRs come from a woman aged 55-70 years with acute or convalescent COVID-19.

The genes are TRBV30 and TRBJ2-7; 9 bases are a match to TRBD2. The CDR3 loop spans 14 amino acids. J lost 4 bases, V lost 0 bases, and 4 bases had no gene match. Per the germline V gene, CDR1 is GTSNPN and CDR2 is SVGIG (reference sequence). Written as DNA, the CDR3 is TGTGCCTGGAGTGTGACTAGCGGACAGTACGAGCAGTACTTC. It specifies CAWSVTSGQYEQYF.

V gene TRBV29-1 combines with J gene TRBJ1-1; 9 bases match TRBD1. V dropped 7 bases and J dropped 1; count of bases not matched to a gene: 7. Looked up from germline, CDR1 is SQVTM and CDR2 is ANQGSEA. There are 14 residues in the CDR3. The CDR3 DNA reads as TGCAGCGCCGGACAGGGGATGGGGAACACTGAAGCTTTCTTT. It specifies CSAGQGMGNTEAFF. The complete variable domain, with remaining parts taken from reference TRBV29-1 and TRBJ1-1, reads SAVISQKPSRDICQRGTSLTIQCQVDSQVTMMFWYRQQPGQSLTLIATANQGSEATYESGFVIDKFPISRPNLTFSTLTVSNMSPEDSSIYLCSAGQGMGNTEAFFGQGTRLTVV.

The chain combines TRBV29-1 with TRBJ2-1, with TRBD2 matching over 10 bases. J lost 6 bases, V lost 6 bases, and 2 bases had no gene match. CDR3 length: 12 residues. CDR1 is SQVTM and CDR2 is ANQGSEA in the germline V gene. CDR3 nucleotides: TGCAGCGTGTGGACTAGCGGCAATGAGCAGTTCTTC. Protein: CSVWTSGNEQFF.

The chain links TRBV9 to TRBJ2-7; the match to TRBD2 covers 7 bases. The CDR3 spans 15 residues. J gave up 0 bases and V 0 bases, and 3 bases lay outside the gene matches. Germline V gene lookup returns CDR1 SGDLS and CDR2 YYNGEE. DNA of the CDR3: TGTGCCAGCAGCGTAGGAGGGACTATCTCCTACGAGCAGTACTTC. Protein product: CASSVGGTISYEQYF.

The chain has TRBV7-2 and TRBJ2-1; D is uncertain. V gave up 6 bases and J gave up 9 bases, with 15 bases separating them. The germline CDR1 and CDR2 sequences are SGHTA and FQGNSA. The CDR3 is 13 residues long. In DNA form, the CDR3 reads TGTGCCAGCAGGCCTACAATCCTAGGTGAGCAGTTCTTC. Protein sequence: CASRPTILGEQFF.

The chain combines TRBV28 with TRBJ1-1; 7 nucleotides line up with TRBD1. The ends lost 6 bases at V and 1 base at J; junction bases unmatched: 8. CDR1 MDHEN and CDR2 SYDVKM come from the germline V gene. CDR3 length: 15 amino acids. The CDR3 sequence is CASRADRAGNTEAFF. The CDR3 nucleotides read TGTGCCAGCAGGGCTGACAGGGCGGGGAACACTGAAGCTTTCTTT.

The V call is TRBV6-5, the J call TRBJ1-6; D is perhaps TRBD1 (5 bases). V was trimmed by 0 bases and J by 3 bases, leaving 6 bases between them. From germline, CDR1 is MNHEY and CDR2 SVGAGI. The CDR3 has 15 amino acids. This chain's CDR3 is CASSYSGLYNSPLHF. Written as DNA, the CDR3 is TGTGCCAGCAGTTACTCGGGGCTCTATAATTCACCCCTCCACTTT.

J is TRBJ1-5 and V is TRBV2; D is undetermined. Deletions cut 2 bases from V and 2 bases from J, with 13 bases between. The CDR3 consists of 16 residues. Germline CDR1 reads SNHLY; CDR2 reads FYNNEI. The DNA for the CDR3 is TGTGCCAGCAGTGAAATGTCTGGGCTCCGCAATCAGCCCCAGCATTTT. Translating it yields CASSEMSGLRNQPQHF.

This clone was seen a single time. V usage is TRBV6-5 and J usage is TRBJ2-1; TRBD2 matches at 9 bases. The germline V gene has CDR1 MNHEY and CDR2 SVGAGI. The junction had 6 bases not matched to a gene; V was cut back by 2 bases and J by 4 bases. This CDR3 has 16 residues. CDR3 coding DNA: TGTGCCAGCAGTTACGCCGGGACTAGCATGTACAATGAGCAGTTCTTC. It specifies CASSYAGTSMYNEQFF.

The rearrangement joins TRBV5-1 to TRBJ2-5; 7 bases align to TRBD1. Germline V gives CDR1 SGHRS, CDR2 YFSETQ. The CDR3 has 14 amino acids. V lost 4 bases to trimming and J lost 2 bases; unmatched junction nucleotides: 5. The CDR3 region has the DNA TGCGCCAGCAGCCTGACAGGGTCGCAAGAGACCCAGTACTTC. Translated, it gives CASSLTGSQETQYF.

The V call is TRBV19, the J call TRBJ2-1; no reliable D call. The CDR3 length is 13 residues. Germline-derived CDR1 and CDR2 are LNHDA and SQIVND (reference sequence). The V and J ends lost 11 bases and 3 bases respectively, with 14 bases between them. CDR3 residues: CASGILGYNEQFF. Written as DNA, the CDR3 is TGTGCCTCAGGAATACTCGGCTACAATGAGCAGTTCTTC.

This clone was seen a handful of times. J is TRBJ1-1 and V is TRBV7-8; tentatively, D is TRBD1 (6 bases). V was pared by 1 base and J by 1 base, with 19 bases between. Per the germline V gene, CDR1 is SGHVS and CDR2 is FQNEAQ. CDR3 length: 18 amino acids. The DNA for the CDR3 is TGTGCCAGCAGCTTAGTATGGGGGCGCCGCGAAAGGAACACTGAAGCTTTCTTT. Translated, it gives CASSLVWGRRERNTEAFF.

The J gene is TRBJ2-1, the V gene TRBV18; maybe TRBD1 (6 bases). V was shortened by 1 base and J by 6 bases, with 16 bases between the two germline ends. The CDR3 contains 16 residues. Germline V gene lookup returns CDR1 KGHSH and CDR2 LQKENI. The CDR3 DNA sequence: TGTGCCAGCTCACCACAAATGACAGGTGGGGGCAATGAGCAGTTCTTC. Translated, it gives CASSPQMTGGGNEQFF.

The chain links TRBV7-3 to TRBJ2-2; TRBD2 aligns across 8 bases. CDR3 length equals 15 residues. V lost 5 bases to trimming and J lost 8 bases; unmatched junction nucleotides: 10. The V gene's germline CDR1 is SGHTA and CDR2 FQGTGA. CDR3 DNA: TGTGCCAGCAGCCAAACCGGGACTAGGGGAGGGGAGCTGTTTTTT. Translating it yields CASSQTGTRGGELFF.

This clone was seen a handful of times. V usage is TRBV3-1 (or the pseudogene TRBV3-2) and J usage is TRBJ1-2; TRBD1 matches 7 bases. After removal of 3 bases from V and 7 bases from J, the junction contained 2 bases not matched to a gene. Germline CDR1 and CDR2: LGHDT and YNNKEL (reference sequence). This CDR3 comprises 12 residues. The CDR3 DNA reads TGTGCCAGCAGCCATGGGGACAGTGGCTACACCTTC. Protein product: CASSHGDSGYTF.

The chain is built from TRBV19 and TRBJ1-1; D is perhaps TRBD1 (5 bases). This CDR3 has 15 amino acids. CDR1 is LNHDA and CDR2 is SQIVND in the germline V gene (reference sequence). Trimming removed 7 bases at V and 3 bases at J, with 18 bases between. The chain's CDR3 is CASNPRGREDTEAFF. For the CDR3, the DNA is TGTGCCAGTAATCCTCGGGGCAGGGAGGACACTGAAGCTTTCTTT.

For the CDR3, the DNA is TGTGCCAGCAGCCAAGATCAAGGACTAGCGGTTTCAGAGACCCAGTACTTC. Its translation is CASSQDQGLAVSETQYF. The V and J genes are TRBV3-1 (or the pseudogene TRBV3-2) and TRBJ2-5, with TRBD2 identical over 10 bases. Trimming at V came to 0 bases and at J to 4 bases, leaving 8 bases not matched to a gene. CDR1 is LGHDT, CDR2 YNNKEL, per germline (reference sequence). This CDR3 comprises 17 residues.

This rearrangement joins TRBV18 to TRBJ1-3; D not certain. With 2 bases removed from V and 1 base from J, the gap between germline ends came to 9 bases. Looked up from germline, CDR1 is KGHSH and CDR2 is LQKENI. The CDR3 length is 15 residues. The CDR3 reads CASSPNTLSGNTIYF. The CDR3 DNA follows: TGTGCCAGCTCACCAAACACCCTGTCTGGAAACACCATATATTTT.

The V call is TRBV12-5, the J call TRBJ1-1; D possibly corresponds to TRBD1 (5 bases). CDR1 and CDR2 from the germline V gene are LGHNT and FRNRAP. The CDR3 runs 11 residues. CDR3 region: CAPQANTEAFF. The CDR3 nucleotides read TGTGCCCCACAGGCGAACACTGAAGCTTTCTTT.

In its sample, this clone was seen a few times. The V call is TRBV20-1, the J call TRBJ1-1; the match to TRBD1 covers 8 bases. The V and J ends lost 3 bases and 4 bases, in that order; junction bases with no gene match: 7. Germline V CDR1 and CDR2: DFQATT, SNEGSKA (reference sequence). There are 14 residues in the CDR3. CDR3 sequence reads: CSASRSGGGTEAFF. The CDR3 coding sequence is TGCAGTGCTAGTCGGTCAGGGGGCGGCACTGAAGCTTTCTTT.

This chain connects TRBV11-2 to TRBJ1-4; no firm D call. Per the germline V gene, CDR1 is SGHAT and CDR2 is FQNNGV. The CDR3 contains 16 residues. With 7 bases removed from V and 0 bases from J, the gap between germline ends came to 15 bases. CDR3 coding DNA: TGTGCCAGCACCCCAGGATGGCTGGCAACTAATGAAAAACTGTTTTTT. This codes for CASTPGWLATNEKLFF.

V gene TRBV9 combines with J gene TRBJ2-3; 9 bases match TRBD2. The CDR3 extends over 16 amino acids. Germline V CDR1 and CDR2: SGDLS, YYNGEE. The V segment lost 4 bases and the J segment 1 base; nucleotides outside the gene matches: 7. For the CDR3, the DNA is TGTGCCAGCAGCCCTGGACTAGCGTATCGCACAGATACGCAGTATTTT. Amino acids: CASSPGLAYRTDTQYF. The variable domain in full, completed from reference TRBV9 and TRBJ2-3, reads DSGVTQTPKHLITATGQRVTLRCSPRSGDLSVYWYQQSLDQGLQFLIQYYNGEERAKGNILERFSAQQFPDLHSELNLSSLELGDSALYFCASSPGLAYRTDTQYFGPGTRLTVL.